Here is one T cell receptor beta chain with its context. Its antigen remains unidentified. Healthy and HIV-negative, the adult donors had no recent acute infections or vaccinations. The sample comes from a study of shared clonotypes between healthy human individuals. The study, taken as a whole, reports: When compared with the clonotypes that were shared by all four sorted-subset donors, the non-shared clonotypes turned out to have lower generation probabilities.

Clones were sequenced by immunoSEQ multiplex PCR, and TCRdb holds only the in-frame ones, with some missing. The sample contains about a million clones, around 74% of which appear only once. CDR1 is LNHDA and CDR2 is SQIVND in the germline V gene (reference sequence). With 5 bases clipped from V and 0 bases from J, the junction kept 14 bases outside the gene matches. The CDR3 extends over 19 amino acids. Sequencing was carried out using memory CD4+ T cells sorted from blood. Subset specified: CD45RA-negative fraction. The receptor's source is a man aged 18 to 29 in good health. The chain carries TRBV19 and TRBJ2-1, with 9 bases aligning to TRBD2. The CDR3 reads CASSSRPGTSWSSYNEQFF. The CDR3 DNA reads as TGTGCCAGTAGTTCCCGTCCCGGGACTAGCTGGAGCTCCTACAATGAGCAGTTCTTC.